Below are 8 T cell receptor beta chains sequenced from a single sample in a study of blood T cell repertoires in COVID-19. The repertoire was sequenced with immunoSEQ multiplex PCR; TCRdb's copy has only in-frame clones and lacks some. Among about 150,000 clones, 88% were seen once, and the ten largest hold approximately 2.4%. Sequenced sample: peripheral blood. Receptors originate from an older woman with acute or convalescent COVID-19.

The CDR3 bases are TGTGCCAGCAGCTGGCAGACAGGGAAAGAGACCCAGTACTTC. Protein sequence: CASSWQTGKETQYF. This chain joins TRBV5-6 and TRBJ2-5, with 7 bases fitting TRBD1. CDR1 is SGHDT and CDR2 is YYEEEE in the germline V gene. The CDR3 is 14 amino acids. With 3 bases clipped from V and 3 bases from J, the junction kept 5 bases outside the gene matches.

V usage is TRBV7-2 and J usage is TRBJ1-1, with 8 bases aligning to TRBD1. CDR3 length equals 14 residues. In germline, CDR1 is SGHTA, CDR2 FQGNSA. V dropped 4 bases and J dropped 5; count of bases not matched to a gene: 6. DNA for the CDR3: TGTGCCAGCAGCTCGCAGGGGGCGATGACTGAAGCTTTCTTT. This sequence encodes CASSSQGAMTEAFF. Full variable domain (outside the CDR3, taken from reference TRBV7-2 and TRBJ1-1): GAGVSQSPSNKVTEKGKDVELRCDPISGHTALYWYRQSLGQGLEFLIYFQGNSAPDKSGLPSDRFSAERTGGSVSTLTIQRTQQEDSAVYLCASSSQGAMTEAFFGQGTRLTVV.

V gene TRBV7-5 combines with J gene TRBJ1-1; the D call of TRBD1 is as the table states it, not checked on the DNA. TRBV7-5 is a pseudogene segment. This CDR3 has 15 residues. This chain's CDR3 is CARSESRERGTEAFF. The CDR3 nucleotides are TGTGCCAGAAGCGAATCCAGGGAAAGAGGCACTGAAGCTTTCTTT.

The genes are TRBV18 and TRBJ1-1, with no clear D. CDR1 and CDR2 from the germline V gene are KGHSH and LQKENI. The CDR3 contains 13 residues. V dropped 4 bases and J dropped 2 bases, with 8 bases sitting between them. DNA for the CDR3: TGTGCCAGCTCACGAGGAGTCAACACTGAAGCTTTCTTT. It yields the protein CASSRGVNTEAFF. Looking up the rest from reference TRBV18 and TRBJ1-1 gives the full variable domain: NAGVMQNPRHLVRRRGQEARLRCSPMKGHSHVYWYRQLPEEGLKFMVYLQKENIIDESGMPKERFSAEFPKEGPSILRIQQVVRGDSAAYFCASSRGVNTEAFFGQGTRLTVV.

V is TRBV28 and J is TRBJ1-4; D is perhaps TRBD1 (6 bases). There are 16 residues in the CDR3. Per the germline V gene, CDR1 is MDHEN and CDR2 is SYDVKM. Trimming took off 4 bases at V and 0 bases at J, with 12 bases between the two ends. CDR3 residues: CASSSSGATTNEKLFF. CDR3 bases: TGTGCCAGCAGTTCTTCAGGGGCGACAACTAATGAAAAACTGTTTTTT.

The chain recombines TRBV5-1 with TRBJ2-5; 13 nucleotides agree with TRBD2. The CDR3 is 15 residues long. Per the germline V gene, CDR1 is SGHRS and CDR2 is YFSETQ. Trimming cost V 4 bases and J 3 bases; bases outside gene matches: 3. The CDR3 DNA follows: TGCGCCAGCAGCCTGACTAGCGGGGGGAAAGAGACCCAGTACTTC. Translated: CASSLTSGGKETQYF.

V is TRBV6-2 or TRBV6-3 and J is TRBJ1-1; 11 bases line up with TRBD1. Germline CDR1 reads MNHEY; CDR2 reads SVGEGT. V lost 6 bases, J lost 0 bases, and 21 bases stayed unmatched. The CDR3 runs to 21 residues. CDR3 DNA: TGTGCCAGCAGCCAACCCTCCGGGACAGGGGGAAGACGGGGACTGAACACTGAAGCTTTCTTT. As protein: CASSQPSGTGGRRGLNTEAFF.

This clone was counted once. As DNA, the CDR3 is TGTGCCAGCAGCTTTCAACAGGAAATAGAGACCCAGTACTTC. Its protein is CASSFQQEIETQYF. The rearrangement joins TRBV11-2 to TRBJ2-5; TRBD1 might be the D (5 bases). This CDR3 has 14 residues. Trimming pared 3 bases from V and 4 bases from J, leaving 12 bases between. CDR1 is SGHAT and CDR2 is FQNNGV in the germline V gene.